Listed below are T cell receptor beta chains from one sample, sequenced in a study of T cells in narcolepsy. TCRdb's table, derived via immunoSEQ multiplex PCR, lists solely in-frame clones and lacks some. The sample includes around 30,000 clones, over 65% of them seen just once. Material for sequencing was memory (CD45RA-) CD4+ T cells from blood. The receptors were gathered from a human donor in good health. The CDR3 runs from the conserved cysteine through the conserved F or W. Fields, in order: CDR3 DNA, CDR3 protein, V gene, clone size, J gene, D gene. A D gene is named only where the DNA matches it firmly. Not all rows give a size; the values are once, few, many and, for expanded clones, a class.

CDR3nt: TGCGCCAGCAGCTTCATTGGGACAGGGGACGACACTGAAGCTTTCTTT
CDR3aa: CASSFIGTGDDTEAFF
v_gene: TRBV5-1
abundance: .
j_gene: TRBJ1-1
d_gene: TRBD1

CDR3nt: TGTGCCAGCAGTATAGTCGGGGGGAATGAGCAGTTCTTC
CDR3aa: CASSIVGGNEQFF
v_gene: TRBV6-4
abundance: .
j_gene: TRBJ2-1
d_gene: TRBD2

CDR3nt: TGTGCCCGAACGGACAAAACAGCCTACGAGCAGTACTTC
CDR3aa: CARTDKTAYEQYF
v_gene: TRBV30
abundance: .
j_gene: TRBJ2-7
d_gene: .

CDR3nt: TGTGCCAGTAGTATAACAGGGATGCGCAATCAGCCCCAGCATTTT
CDR3aa: CASSITGMRNQPQHF
v_gene: TRBV19
abundance: once
j_gene: TRBJ1-5
d_gene: .

CDR3nt: TGTGCCAGTAGTTTAGCGGGGGGCACAGATACGCAGTATTTT
CDR3aa: CASSLAGGTDTQYF
v_gene: TRBV19
abundance: .
j_gene: TRBJ2-3
d_gene: TRBD2

CDR3nt: TGTGCCAGCAGCTTGGGACGACAGGGTAACACCTTC
CDR3aa: CASSLGRQGNTF
v_gene: TRBV5-6
abundance: .
j_gene: TRBJ1-2
d_gene: TRBD1

CDR3nt: TGTGCCAGCAGCTTCAGGGAAATAAGCGGGGAGCTGTTTTTT
CDR3aa: CASSFREISGELFF
v_gene: TRBV7-6
abundance: .
j_gene: TRBJ2-2
d_gene: .

CDR3nt: TGTGCCAGCAGTGAGGGGACAGGGACGGCCGGGGAGCTGTTTTTT
CDR3aa: CASSEGTGTAGELFF
v_gene: TRBV6-1
abundance: .
j_gene: TRBJ2-2
d_gene: TRBD1

CDR3nt: TGTGCCAGCAGTGAACGGGGCGGGTATTCCACGAACACCGGGGAGCTGTTTTTT
CDR3aa: CASSERGGYSTNTGELFF
v_gene: TRBV2
abundance: few
j_gene: TRBJ2-2
d_gene: .

CDR3nt: TGTGCCAGCAGCTCTGGAACAGGGTGGGACACTGAAGCTTTCTTT
CDR3aa: CASSSGTGWDTEAFF
v_gene: TRBV11-2
abundance: few
j_gene: TRBJ1-1
d_gene: .

CDR3nt: TGTGCCAGTATACCAGGGGGACGGGACACCGGGGAGCTGTTTTTT
CDR3aa: CASIPGGRDTGELFF
v_gene: TRBV7-9
abundance: few
j_gene: TRBJ2-2
d_gene: TRBD1

CDR3nt: TGTGCCAGCAGTTACTCTTCAGGGGCGAAGAACACTGAAGCTTTCTTT
CDR3aa: CASSYSSGAKNTEAFF
v_gene: TRBV6-5
abundance: .
j_gene: TRBJ1-1
d_gene: .

CDR3nt: TGTGCCAGCAGCACCCGGCCAGATACGCAGTATTTT
CDR3aa: CASSTRPDTQYF
v_gene: TRBV14
abundance: .
j_gene: TRBJ2-3
d_gene: .

CDR3nt: TGTGCCAGCAGCTTGTCCAGGGGACCAGATACGCAGTATTTT
CDR3aa: CASSLSRGPDTQYF
v_gene: TRBV11-3
abundance: .
j_gene: TRBJ2-3
d_gene: .

CDR3nt: TGTGCCAGCAGCGTAGGTGGGGCGCATGGGACTGAAGCTTTCTTT
CDR3aa: CASSVGGAHGTEAFF
v_gene: TRBV9
abundance: .
j_gene: TRBJ1-1
d_gene: .

CDR3nt: TGTGCCAGCAGCGTTGTTAGCGGGAGTGAGCAGTTCTTC
CDR3aa: CASSVVSGSEQFF
v_gene: TRBV5-4
abundance: .
j_gene: TRBJ2-1
d_gene: TRBD2

CDR3nt: TGCGCCAGCACCGAAAGGGGCGTCTATGGCTACACCTTC
CDR3aa: CASTERGVYGYTF
v_gene: TRBV10-2
abundance: .
j_gene: TRBJ1-2
d_gene: .

CDR3nt: TGCGCCAGCAGCTTGGGACAGGTCCACACTGAAGCTTTCTTT
CDR3aa: CASSLGQVHTEAFF
v_gene: TRBV5-1
abundance: once
j_gene: TRBJ1-1
d_gene: .

CDR3nt: TGTGCCAGTAGTTATGGTCAATCAGGGACCCAGTACTTC
CDR3aa: CASSYGQSGTQYF
v_gene: TRBV19
abundance: .
j_gene: TRBJ2-5
d_gene: .

CDR3nt: TGTGCCATCAGTACAGGGGGCGCACACAATGAGCAGTTCTTC
CDR3aa: CAISTGGAHNEQFF
v_gene: TRBV10-3
abundance: few
j_gene: TRBJ2-1
d_gene: TRBD1

CDR3nt: TGTGCCAGCAGTGAGCCAAGCGGGAAGGCGGTGGTATACTACGAGCAGTACTTC
CDR3aa: CASSEPSGKAVVYYEQYF
v_gene: TRBV6-4
abundance: .
j_gene: TRBJ2-7
d_gene: TRBD2

CDR3nt: TGTGCCAGCAGGCCAGGGAGCTCCTATAATTCACCCCTCCACTTT
CDR3aa: CASRPGSSYNSPLHF
v_gene: TRBV5-6
abundance: .
j_gene: TRBJ1-6
d_gene: .

CDR3nt: TGTGCCAGCAGCTTAACCTCGAACACCGGGGAGCTGTTTTTT
CDR3aa: CASSLTSNTGELFF
v_gene: TRBV5-6
abundance: .
j_gene: TRBJ2-2
d_gene: .

CDR3nt: TGTGCCAGCAGTCCAGGGAGTACTAATGAAAAACTGTTTTTT
CDR3aa: CASSPGSTNEKLFF
v_gene: TRBV28
abundance: few
j_gene: TRBJ1-4
d_gene: .

CDR3nt: TGTGCCAGCAGCTTGGTTATCTCTCTTGGGAAGCCCCAGCATTTT
CDR3aa: CASSLVISLGKPQHF
v_gene: TRBV5-8
abundance: .
j_gene: TRBJ1-5
d_gene: .

CDR3nt: TGTGCCTGGAGTGAGAGCTTCGCCGGGGAGCTGTTTTTT
CDR3aa: CAWSESFAGELFF
v_gene: TRBV30
abundance: .
j_gene: TRBJ2-2
d_gene: .

CDR3nt: TGTGCCAGCAGCTTCAGGGGGGAAAATGAAAAACTGTTTTTT
CDR3aa: CASSFRGENEKLFF
v_gene: TRBV7-9
abundance: once
j_gene: TRBJ1-4
d_gene: TRBD1

CDR3nt: TGTGCCAGTAGTCCCACCTGGGCTAATGAAAAACTGTTTTTT
CDR3aa: CASSPTWANEKLFF
v_gene: TRBV19
abundance: .
j_gene: TRBJ1-4
d_gene: .

CDR3nt: TGTGCCAGCAGCTTAGGACAGGGTCCTCGAAACACTGAAGCTTTCTTT
CDR3aa: CASSLGQGPRNTEAFF
v_gene: TRBV11-2
abundance: once
j_gene: TRBJ1-1
d_gene: TRBD1

CDR3nt: TGTGCCAGCAGTCGACAGGGGATGAACACTGAAGCTTTCTTT
CDR3aa: CASSRQGMNTEAFF
v_gene: TRBV2
abundance: .
j_gene: TRBJ1-1
d_gene: TRBD1

CDR3nt: TGTGCCATCAGTGAGCCGGTATCCTACGAGCAGTACTTC
CDR3aa: CAISEPVSYEQYF
v_gene: TRBV10-3
abundance: .
j_gene: TRBJ2-7
d_gene: .

CDR3nt: TGTGCCAGCAGCGCCCTTAAACGGGATTTGGGACCTTCACCCCTCCACTTT
CDR3aa: CASSALKRDLGPSPLHF
v_gene: TRBV11-2
abundance: .
j_gene: TRBJ1-6
d_gene: .

CDR3nt: TGTGCCAGTAGGGGCAGGAACTATGGCTACACCTTC
CDR3aa: CASRGRNYGYTF
v_gene: TRBV19
abundance: .
j_gene: TRBJ1-2
d_gene: .

CDR3nt: TGTGCCAGCAGGCCTTGGGCAGCGGATTTCTTT
CDR3aa: CASRPWAADFF
v_gene: TRBV5-6
abundance: .
j_gene: TRBJ1-1
d_gene: .

CDR3nt: TGCGCCAGCACCGTTGGCCAGACGAATGAAAAACTGTTTTTT
CDR3aa: CASTVGQTNEKLFF
v_gene: TRBV5-1
abundance: .
j_gene: TRBJ1-4
d_gene: .

CDR3nt: TGTGCCAGCAGCTTAGGTGGGGGGCCTAACACTGAAGCTTTCTTT
CDR3aa: CASSLGGGPNTEAFF
v_gene: TRBV7-9
abundance: .
j_gene: TRBJ1-1
d_gene: .

CDR3nt: TGTGCCAGCAGCGTTACAGGGAGCAATTCACCCCTCCACTTT
CDR3aa: CASSVTGSNSPLHF
v_gene: TRBV2
abundance: .
j_gene: TRBJ1-6
d_gene: .

CDR3nt: TGTGCCAGCAGCTTGGGCGAGGTTCGGCGGGGAGTTAACAATGAGCAGTTCTTC
CDR3aa: CASSLGEVRRGVNNEQFF
v_gene: TRBV5-6
abundance: once
j_gene: TRBJ2-1
d_gene: .

CDR3nt: TGTGCCAGCAGCTTAGGGGCAGGGCTGATTTATGGCTACACCTTC
CDR3aa: CASSLGAGLIYGYTF
v_gene: TRBV7-9
abundance: .
j_gene: TRBJ1-2
d_gene: .

CDR3nt: TGTGCCAGCAGCTCCCCATCGGGGGGGCGACATGGAAACACCATATATTTT
CDR3aa: CASSSPSGGRHGNTIYF
v_gene: TRBV9
abundance: .
j_gene: TRBJ1-3
d_gene: .

CDR3nt: TGTGCCACCAGCACCCCAGTAGGGGGGCCTCGTCTCGGGGTTGAAGCTTTCTTT
CDR3aa: CATSTPVGGPRLGVEAFF
v_gene: TRBV15
abundance: few
j_gene: TRBJ1-1
d_gene: .

CDR3nt: TGTGCCAGCAGCTTGCGGCAGAACTCTGGGGCCAACGTCCTGACTTTC
CDR3aa: CASSLRQNSGANVLTF
v_gene: TRBV11-2
abundance: .
j_gene: TRBJ2-6
d_gene: .

CDR3nt: TGTGCCAGCAGTTACTCTCAGGGGGGGGGCACAGATACGCAGTATTTT
CDR3aa: CASSYSQGGGTDTQYF
v_gene: TRBV6-6
abundance: .
j_gene: TRBJ2-3
d_gene: .

CDR3nt: TGTGCCAGCAGCTCCCCCATGACCGGGAACGAGCAGTACTTC
CDR3aa: CASSSPMTGNEQYF
v_gene: TRBV7-2
abundance: .
j_gene: TRBJ2-7
d_gene: .

CDR3nt: TGTGCCAGCAGTTCACATACAGGGGAAGCTTTCTTT
CDR3aa: CASSSHTGEAFF
v_gene: TRBV27
abundance: few
j_gene: TRBJ1-1
d_gene: .

CDR3nt: TGTGCCAGCAGCCCGTACACAGGGGGTTCCTACGAGCAGTACTTC
CDR3aa: CASSPYTGGSYEQYF
v_gene: TRBV7-9
abundance: .
j_gene: TRBJ2-7
d_gene: TRBD1

CDR3nt: TGTGCCAGCAGCTTAGTGGGCGTTGGCACCGGGGAGCTGTTTTTT
CDR3aa: CASSLVGVGTGELFF
v_gene: TRBV7-9
abundance: .
j_gene: TRBJ2-2
d_gene: .

CDR3nt: TGTGCCTGGAACAACGGGGATGTGGCGGCTTTCTTT
CDR3aa: CAWNNGDVAAFF
v_gene: TRBV30
abundance: .
j_gene: TRBJ1-1
d_gene: .

CDR3nt: TGTGCCAGCAGTTACGGGACAGGGAACAACTATGGCTACACCTTC
CDR3aa: CASSYGTGNNYGYTF
v_gene: TRBV6-5
abundance: .
j_gene: TRBJ1-2
d_gene: TRBD1

CDR3nt: TGTGCCAGCAGGAACAGGGGGCTTGTAACTAATGAAAAACTGTTTTTT
CDR3aa: CASRNRGLVTNEKLFF
v_gene: TRBV6-6
abundance: few
j_gene: TRBJ1-4
d_gene: TRBD1

CDR3nt: TGTGCCAGCAGTGACAGGTGGTCGTCCTCACCCCTCCACTTT
CDR3aa: CASSDRWSSSPLHF
v_gene: TRBV6-5
abundance: .
j_gene: TRBJ1-6
d_gene: .